This T cell receptor (beta chain) was documented in a study of cytomegalovirus exposure and HLA in healthy donors. General study results and limits: Per a prior analysis, the majority of TCR beta V segments were productive roughly 90% or roughly 30% of the time.

The PCR ran on 60 Vbeta and 13 Jbeta primers. Authors' methods: In a later analysis, of tens of millions of unique beta chains, some 10 million appeared in at least two donors. Method: immunoSEQ multiplex PCR; TCRdb's copy keeps in-frame clones and lacks some. V, J and clone size were drawn from that table, and D and trimming were deduced from the DNA. The sample lists a few hundred thousand clones, 80% to 90% seen once, with roughly 2% in the top ten. V gave up 0 bases and J gave up 1 base; unmatched junction bases: 5. Germline V gives CDR1 SGDLS, CDR2 YYNGEE. The CDR3 totals 16 residues. Nominal health characterized the donors when sampled, though unrecorded immune exposures were likely. Details on this clone: What it binds is not known.

The TCR was taken from a woman aged 40-49 years in good health and CMV-seropositive. Sequencing was done on a sample of PBMCs. The V call is TRBV9, the J call TRBJ2-7, with TRBD2 identical over 9 bases. CDR3 DNA: TGTGCCAGCAGCGTAGGAAATAGCGGGAGTTCCTACGAGCAGTACTTC. This encodes CASSVGNSGSSYEQYF.